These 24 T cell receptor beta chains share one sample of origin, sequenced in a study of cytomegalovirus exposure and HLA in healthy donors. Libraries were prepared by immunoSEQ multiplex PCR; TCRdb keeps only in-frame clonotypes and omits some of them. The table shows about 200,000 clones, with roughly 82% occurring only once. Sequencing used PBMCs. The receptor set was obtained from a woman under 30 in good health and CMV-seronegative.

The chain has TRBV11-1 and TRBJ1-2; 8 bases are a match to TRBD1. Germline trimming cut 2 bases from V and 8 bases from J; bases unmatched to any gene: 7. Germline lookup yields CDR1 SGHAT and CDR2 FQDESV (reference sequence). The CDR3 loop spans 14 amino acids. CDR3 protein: CASSLRTGNAGYTF. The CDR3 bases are TGTGCCAGCAGCTTAAGGACAGGGAATGCGGGCTACACCTTC.

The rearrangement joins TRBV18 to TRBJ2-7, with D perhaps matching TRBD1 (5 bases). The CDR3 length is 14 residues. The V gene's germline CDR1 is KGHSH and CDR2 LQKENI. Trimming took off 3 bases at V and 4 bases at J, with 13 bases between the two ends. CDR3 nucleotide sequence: TGTGCCAGCTCACCGGAGACAGAATATTACGAGCAGTACTTC. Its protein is CASSPETEYYEQYF.

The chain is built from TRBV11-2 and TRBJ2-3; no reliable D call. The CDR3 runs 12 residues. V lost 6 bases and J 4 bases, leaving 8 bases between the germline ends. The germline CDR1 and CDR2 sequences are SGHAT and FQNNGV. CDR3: CASRTSADTQYF. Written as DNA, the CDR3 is TGTGCCAGCAGGACGAGCGCAGATACGCAGTATTTT.

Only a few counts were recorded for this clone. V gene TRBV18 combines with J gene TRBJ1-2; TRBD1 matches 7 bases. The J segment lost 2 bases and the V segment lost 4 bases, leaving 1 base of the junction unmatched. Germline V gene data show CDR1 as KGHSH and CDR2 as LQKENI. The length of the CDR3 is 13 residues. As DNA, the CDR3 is TGTGCCAGCTCACGGGACAGCAACTATGGCTACACCTTC. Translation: CASSRDSNYGYTF.

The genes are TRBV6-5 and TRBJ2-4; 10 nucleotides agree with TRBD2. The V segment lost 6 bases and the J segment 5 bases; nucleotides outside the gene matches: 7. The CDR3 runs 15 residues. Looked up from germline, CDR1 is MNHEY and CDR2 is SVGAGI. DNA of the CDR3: TGTGCCAGCAGCCGATGGACTAGCGGCCAAAACATTCAGTACTTC. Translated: CASSRWTSGQNIQYF.

Here the CDR3 reads CASRASGGNTIYF. CDR3 nucleotide sequence: TGTGCCAGCAGGGCCTCAGGTGGAAACACCATATATTTT. V usage is TRBV27 and J usage is TRBJ1-3; D remains ambiguous. The V end was cut by 6 bases, the J end by 3 bases, with 9 bases between. The V gene's germline CDR1 is MNHEY and CDR2 SMNVEV (reference sequence). The CDR3 has 13 residues.

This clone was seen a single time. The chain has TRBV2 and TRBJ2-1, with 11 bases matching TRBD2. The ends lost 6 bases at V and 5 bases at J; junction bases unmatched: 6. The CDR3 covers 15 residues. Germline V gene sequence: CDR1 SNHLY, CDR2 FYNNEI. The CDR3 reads CASRPTSGAHNEQFF. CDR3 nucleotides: TGTGCCAGCAGGCCGACTAGCGGGGCCCACAATGAGCAGTTCTTC.

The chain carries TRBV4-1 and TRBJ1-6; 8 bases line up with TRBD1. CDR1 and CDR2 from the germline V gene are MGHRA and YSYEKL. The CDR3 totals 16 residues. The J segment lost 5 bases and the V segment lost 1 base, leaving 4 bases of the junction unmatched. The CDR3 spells CASSQAQGADNSPLHF. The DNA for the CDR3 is TGCGCCAGCAGCCAAGCGCAGGGGGCCGATAATTCACCCCTCCACTTT.

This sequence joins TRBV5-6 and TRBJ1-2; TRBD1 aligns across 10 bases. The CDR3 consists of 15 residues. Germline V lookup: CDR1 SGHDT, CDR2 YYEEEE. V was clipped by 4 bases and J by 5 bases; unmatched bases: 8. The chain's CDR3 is CASSAGQGSIYGYTF. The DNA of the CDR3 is TGTGCCAGCAGCGCGGGACAGGGGTCCATATATGGCTACACCTTC.

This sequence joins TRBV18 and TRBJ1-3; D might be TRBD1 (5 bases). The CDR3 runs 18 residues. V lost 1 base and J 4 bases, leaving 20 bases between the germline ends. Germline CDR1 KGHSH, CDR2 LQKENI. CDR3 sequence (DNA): TGTGCCAGCTCACCACGCGGGGGGTACTTTTTCGGCGGAAACACCATATATTTT. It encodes CASSPRGGYFFGGNTIYF.

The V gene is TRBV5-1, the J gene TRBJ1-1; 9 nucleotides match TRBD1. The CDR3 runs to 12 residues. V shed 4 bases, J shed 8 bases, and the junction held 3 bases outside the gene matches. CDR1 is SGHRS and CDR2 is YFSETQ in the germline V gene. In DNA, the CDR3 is TGCGCCAGCAGCGAGGACAGGGGAGAAGCTTTCTTT. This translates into CASSEDRGEAFF.

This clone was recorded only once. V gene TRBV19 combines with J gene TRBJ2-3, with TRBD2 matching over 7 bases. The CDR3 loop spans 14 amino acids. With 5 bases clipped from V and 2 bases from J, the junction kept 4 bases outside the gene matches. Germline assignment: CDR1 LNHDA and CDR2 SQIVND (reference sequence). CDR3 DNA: TGTGCCAGTAGTCGGGGGGTTCTCACAGATACGCAGTATTTT. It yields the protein CASSRGVLTDTQYF.

In nucleotides, the CDR3 is TGTGCCAGTAGGGGACACAGGGCCAGCTCCTACGAGCAGTACTTC. The encoded protein is CASRGHRASSYEQYF. The V call is TRBV19, the J call TRBJ2-7, with TRBD1 as a possible D gene (6 bases). CDR1 is LNHDA and CDR2 is SQIVND in the germline V gene (reference sequence). CDR3 length: 15 amino acids. The V and J ends lost 6 bases and 0 bases respectively, with 15 bases between them.

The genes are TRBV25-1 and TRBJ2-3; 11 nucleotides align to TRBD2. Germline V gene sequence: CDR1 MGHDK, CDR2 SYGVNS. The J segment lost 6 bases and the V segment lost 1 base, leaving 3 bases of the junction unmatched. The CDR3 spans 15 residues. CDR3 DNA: TGTGCCAGCAGTGAATTAGCGGGGGGGCTGGATACGCAGTATTTT. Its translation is CASSELAGGLDTQYF.

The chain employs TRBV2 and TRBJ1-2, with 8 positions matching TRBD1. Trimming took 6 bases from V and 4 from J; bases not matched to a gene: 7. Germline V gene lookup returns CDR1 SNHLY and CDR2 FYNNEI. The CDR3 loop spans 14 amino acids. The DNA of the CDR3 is TGTGCCAGCAGGGGGACAGGATGGATCTATGGCTACACCTTC. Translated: CASRGTGWIYGYTF.

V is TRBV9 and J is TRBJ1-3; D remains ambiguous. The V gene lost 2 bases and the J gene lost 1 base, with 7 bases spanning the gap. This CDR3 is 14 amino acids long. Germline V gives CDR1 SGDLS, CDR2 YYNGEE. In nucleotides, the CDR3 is TGTGCCAGCAGCGTTAGGACTTCTGGAAACACCATATATTTT. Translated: CASSVRTSGNTIYF.

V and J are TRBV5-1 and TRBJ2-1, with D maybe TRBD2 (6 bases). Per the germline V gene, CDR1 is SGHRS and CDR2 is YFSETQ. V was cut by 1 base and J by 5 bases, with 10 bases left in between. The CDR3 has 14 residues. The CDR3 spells CASSLRGKNNEQFF. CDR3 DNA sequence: TGCGCCAGCAGCTTGCGCGGGAAAAACAATGAGCAGTTCTTC.

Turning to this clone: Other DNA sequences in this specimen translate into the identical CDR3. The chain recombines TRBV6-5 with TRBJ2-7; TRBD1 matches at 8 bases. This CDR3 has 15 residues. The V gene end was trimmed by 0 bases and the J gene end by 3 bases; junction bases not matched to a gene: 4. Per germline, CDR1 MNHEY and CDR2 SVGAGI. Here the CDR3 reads CASSYSTGGFYEQYF. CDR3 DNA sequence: TGTGCCAGCAGTTACTCAACAGGGGGATTCTACGAGCAGTACTTC.

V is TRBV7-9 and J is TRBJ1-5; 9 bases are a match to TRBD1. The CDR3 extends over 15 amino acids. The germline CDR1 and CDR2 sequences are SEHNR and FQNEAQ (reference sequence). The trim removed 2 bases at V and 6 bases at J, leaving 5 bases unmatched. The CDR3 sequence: CASSLTGTGIQPQHF. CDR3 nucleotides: TGTGCCAGCAGCTTAACCGGGACAGGGATTCAGCCCCAGCATTTT.

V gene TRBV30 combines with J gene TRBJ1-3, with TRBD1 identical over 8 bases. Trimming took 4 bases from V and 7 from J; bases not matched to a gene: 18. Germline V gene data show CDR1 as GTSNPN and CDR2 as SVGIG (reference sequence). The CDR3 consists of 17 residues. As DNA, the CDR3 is TGTGCCTGGACCCCGCTCCGGACAGGGTCCTTGATGAACACCATATATTTT. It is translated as CAWTPLRTGSLMNTIYF.

CDR3 sequence: CASSNTGASYNSPLHF. The CDR3 bases are TGTGCCAGCAGCAATACAGGGGCGAGTTATAATTCACCCCTCCACTTT. V is TRBV9 and J is TRBJ1-6, with 7 bases aligning to TRBD1. V shed 4 bases, J shed 4 bases, and the junction held 8 bases outside the gene matches. The germline CDR1 and CDR2 sequences are SGDLS and YYNGEE. This CDR3 has 16 residues.

The CDR3 DNA is TGTGCCAGTAGTTCATCAGGGGGCCGGAACGAGCAGTACTTC. Translation gives CASSSSGGRNEQYF. The chain recombines TRBV19 with TRBJ2-7; 8 nucleotides line up with TRBD1. The CDR3 is made up of 14 amino acids. In germline, CDR1 is LNHDA, CDR2 SQIVND (reference sequence). V dropped 5 bases and J dropped 5; count of bases not matched to a gene: 8.

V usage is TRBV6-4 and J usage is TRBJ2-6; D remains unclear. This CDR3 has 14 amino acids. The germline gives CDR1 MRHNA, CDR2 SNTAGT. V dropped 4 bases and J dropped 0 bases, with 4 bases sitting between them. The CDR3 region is CASSAGSGANVLTF. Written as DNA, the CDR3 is TGTGCCAGCAGTGCAGGCTCTGGGGCCAACGTCCTGACTTTC.

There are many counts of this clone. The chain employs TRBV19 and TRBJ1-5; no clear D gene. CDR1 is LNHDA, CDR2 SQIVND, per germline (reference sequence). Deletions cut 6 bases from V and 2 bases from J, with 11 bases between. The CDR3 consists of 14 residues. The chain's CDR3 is CASREGLGNQPQHF. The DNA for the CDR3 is TGTGCCAGTAGAGAGGGCTTGGGCAATCAGCCCCAGCATTTT.